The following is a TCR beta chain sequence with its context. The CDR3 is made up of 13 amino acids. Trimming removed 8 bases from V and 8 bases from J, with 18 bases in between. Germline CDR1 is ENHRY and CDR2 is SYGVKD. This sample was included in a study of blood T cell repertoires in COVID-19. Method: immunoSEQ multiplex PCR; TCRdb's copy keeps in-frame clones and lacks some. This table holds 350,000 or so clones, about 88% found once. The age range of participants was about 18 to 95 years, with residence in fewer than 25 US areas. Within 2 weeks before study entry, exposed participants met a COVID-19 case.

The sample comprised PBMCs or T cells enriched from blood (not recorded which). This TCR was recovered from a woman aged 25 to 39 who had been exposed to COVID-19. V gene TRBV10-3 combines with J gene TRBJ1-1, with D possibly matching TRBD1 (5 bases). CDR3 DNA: TGTGCCATCCTATCCGCGGGGACCTCCGAAGCTTTCTTT. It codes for CAILSAGTSEAFF.